The 30 T cell receptor beta chains presented below share a single source sample, sequenced in a study of shared clonotypes between healthy human individuals. Positive CCR7 selection of CD45RO-negative cells yielded the naive CD8 cells, and terminally differentiated effector memory CD45RA+ cells were excluded. This table comes from immunoSEQ multiplex PCR, and its TCRdb copy is limited to in-frame clones, with some not included. Of about 820,000 clones in the sample, 92% were seen once. Sequencing used naive CD8+ T cells sorted from blood. Receptors were obtained from a man aged 25-45 years in good health.

The chain combines TRBV19 with TRBJ2-1, with 7 bases identical to TRBD1. V shed 5 bases and J 5 bases; nucleotides not matched to a gene: 9. The V gene's germline CDR1 is LNHDA and CDR2 SQIVND (reference sequence). CDR3 length equals 15 residues. The CDR3 bases are TGTGCCAGTAGTTGGGGACAGTTTGTGGACAATGAGCAGTTCTTC. Translating it yields CASSWGQFVDNEQFF. The full variable domain, in which reference TRBV19 and TRBJ2-1 provide the parts outside the CDR3, is DGGITQSPKYLFRKEGQNVTLSCEQNLNHDAMYWYRQDPGQGLRLIYYSQIVNDFQKGDIAEGYSVSREKKESFPLTVTSAQKNPTAFYLCASSWGQFVDNEQFFGPGTRLTVL.

The chain is built from TRBV7-6 and TRBJ2-5; possibly TRBD2 for D (7 bases). The CDR3 has 16 amino acids. Germline V gene sequence: CDR1 SGHVS, CDR2 FNYEAQ. With 2 bases removed from V and 2 bases from J, the gap between germline ends came to 15 bases. The CDR3 region is CASSLLRGGVQETQYF. The CDR3 DNA sequence: TGTGCCAGCAGCTTACTCAGGGGAGGGGTGCAAGAGACCCAGTACTTC.

The chain combines TRBV14 with TRBJ2-1; 13 bases fit TRBD2. The V and J ends lost 3 bases and 9 bases, in that order; junction bases with no gene match: 11. This CDR3 has 17 residues. Germline V gene lookup returns CDR1 SGHDN and CDR2 FVKESK. The CDR3 DNA reads TGTGCCAGCAGCCAGTTTACCGGGACTAGCGGGATCAGTGAGCAGTTCTTC. Translated: CASSQFTGTSGISEQFF.

This clone was seen just once. V usage is TRBV14 and J usage is TRBJ2-2; D is perhaps TRBD1 (6 bases). CDR3 length: 13 residues. V lost 4 bases, J lost 8 bases, and 11 bases lay in between. Germline assignment: CDR1 SGHDN and CDR2 FVKESK. The DNA for the CDR3 is TGTGCCAGCAGCCTCGTGGGGACAGGGGAGCTGTTTTTT. It codes for CASSLVGTGELFF. The whole variable domain, remainder taken from reference TRBV14 and TRBJ2-2, is EAGVTQFPSHSVIEKGQTVTLRCDPISGHDNLYWYRRVMGKEIKFLLHFVKESKQDESGMPNNRFLAERTGGTYSTLKVQPAELEDSGVYFCASSLVGTGELFFGEGSRLTVL.

CDR3 loop: CASSPPTSGLTDTQYF. CDR3 bases: TGTGCCAGCAGCCCTCCCACTAGCGGACTCACAGATACGCAGTATTTT. The rearrangement joins TRBV11-2 to TRBJ2-3; 8 nucleotides agree with TRBD2. The germline gives CDR1 SGHAT, CDR2 FQNNGV. Trimming at V came to 5 bases and at J to 2 bases, leaving 9 bases not matched to a gene. The CDR3 sequence is 16 residues long.

The CDR3 spells CASSLALAGDNEQFF. In nucleotides, the CDR3 is TGTGCCAGCAGCTTAGCGTTGGCAGGGGACAATGAGCAGTTCTTC. This chain uses TRBV7-9 with TRBJ2-1, with a tentative D call TRBD1 (6 bases). Germline V gives CDR1 SEHNR, CDR2 FQNEAQ (reference sequence). V was pared by 0 bases and J by 5 bases, with 11 bases between. The CDR3 spans 15 residues.

Only one count was recorded for this clone. V is TRBV11-2 and J is TRBJ2-7, with D possibly being TRBD1 or TRBD2 (5 bases each). Trimming took off 4 bases at V and 0 bases at J, with 13 bases between the two ends. CDR3 length equals 15 residues. Germline-derived CDR1 and CDR2 are SGHAT and FQNNGV. The CDR3 reads CASSSSDGTSYEQYF. DNA of the CDR3: TGTGCCAGCAGCTCGTCAGATGGGACCTCCTACGAGCAGTACTTC.

This sequence joins TRBV7-2 and TRBJ2-3, with 11 bases lining up with TRBD2. Germline V lookup: CDR1 SGHTA, CDR2 FQGNSA. The CDR3 has 18 residues. The V and J ends lost 5 bases and 1 base, in that order; junction bases with no gene match: 11. The CDR3 DNA follows: TGTGCCAGCAGCCAAACAATTAGTAGCGGGGGGGGCACAGATACGCAGTATTTT. This translates into CASSQTISSGGGTDTQYF.

V gene TRBV27 combines with J gene TRBJ2-3; D unclear. Per the germline V gene, CDR1 is MNHEY and CDR2 is SMNVEV (reference sequence). V dropped 1 base and J dropped 4 bases, with 9 bases sitting between them. CDR3 length: 14 residues. The CDR3 sequence is CASSLLAGADTQYF. The CDR3 DNA is TGTGCCAGCAGTTTATTGGCAGGTGCAGATACGCAGTATTTT.

The chain recombines TRBV28 with TRBJ1-5; D remains ambiguous. V lost 5 bases to trimming and J lost 5 bases, with 7 bases between them. The germline gives CDR1 MDHEN, CDR2 SYDVKM. The CDR3 runs to 12 residues. CDR3 sequence: CASSEGYQPQHF. The CDR3 nucleotides read TGTGCCAGCAGTGAGGGTTATCAGCCCCAGCATTTT.

V usage is TRBV28 and J usage is TRBJ2-1; unclear D gene. V dropped 5 bases and J dropped 12 bases, with 14 bases sitting between them. The CDR3 sequence is 12 residues long. Germline V lookup: CDR1 MDHEN, CDR2 SYDVKM. CDR3 amino acids: CASSPRVDGQFF. The CDR3 DNA is TGTGCCAGCAGTCCCCGTGTGGACGGGCAGTTCTTC.

The chain joins TRBV6-5 to TRBJ1-1; D might be TRBD1 (5 bases). V lost 1 base to trimming and J lost 5 bases, with 14 bases between them. This CDR3 contains 15 residues. Germline-derived CDR1 and CDR2 are MNHEY and SVGAGI. The CDR3 DNA follows: TGTGCCAGCAGTTACTTGGGGACTGGACGGACTGAAGCTTTCTTT. This encodes CASSYLGTGRTEAFF.

The chain couples TRBV6-1 to TRBJ2-2, with 9 positions matching TRBD2. J lost 6 bases, V lost 2 bases, and 7 bases had no gene match. The CDR3 has 16 amino acids. Germline V gene data show CDR1 as MNHNS and CDR2 as SASEGT. CDR3 nucleotide sequence: TGTGCCAGCAGTGAATGGCTAGCGGGACTGGCCGGGGAGCTGTTTTTT. Its translation is CASSEWLAGLAGELFF.

This clone was counted between two and nine times. The same CDR3 arises from other DNA sequences in this sample as well. The chain employs TRBV27 and TRBJ2-5; weak D call: TRBD1 (5 bases). V gave up 1 base and J gave up 1 base, with 7 bases separating them. CDR1 and CDR2 from the germline V gene are MNHEY and SMNVEV (reference sequence). The CDR3 contains 14 residues. The DNA of the CDR3 is TGTGCCAGCAGTTTATTAGACAGCCAAGAGACCCAGTACTTC. Its translation is CASSLLDSQETQYF.

The chain recombines TRBV5-1 with TRBJ2-1; a weak D match, TRBD1 (6 bases). The CDR3 sequence is 15 residues long. V lost 6 bases to trimming and J lost 8 bases, with 21 bases between them. Germline values: CDR1 SGHRS, CDR2 YFSETQ. DNA of the CDR3: TGCGCCAGCACCACCTGGGGGCCGCAGCTCCATGAGCAGTTCTTC. Protein sequence: CASTTWGPQLHEQFF.

The chain combines TRBV27 with TRBJ2-4; unclear D gene. The V and J ends lost 5 bases and 0 bases respectively, with 17 bases between them. This CDR3 comprises 17 residues. Germline V lookup: CDR1 MNHEY, CDR2 SMNVEV (reference sequence). Here the CDR3 DNA reads TGTGCCAGCAGTCCGATTGACGGTGTTTTAGCCAAAAACATTCAGTACTTC. Its protein product is CASSPIDGVLAKNIQYF.

The chain combines TRBV7-9 with TRBJ2-1, with 7 bases identical to TRBD2. From germline, CDR1 is SEHNR and CDR2 FQNEAQ (reference sequence). The CDR3 runs to 14 residues. After removal of 6 bases from V and 3 bases from J, the junction contained 5 bases not matched to a gene. The CDR3 is CASSASGFYNEQFF. CDR3 DNA: TGTGCCAGCAGTGCTAGCGGCTTCTACAATGAGCAGTTCTTC.

The chain employs TRBV9 and TRBJ2-7; no clear D gene. The CDR3 totals 15 residues. Looked up from germline, CDR1 is SGDLS and CDR2 is YYNGEE. V shed 2 bases and J shed 0 bases, with 12 bases lying between them. CDR3 amino acids: CASSVSTQSSYEQYF. The CDR3 DNA reads as TGTGCCAGCAGCGTTAGCACACAAAGCTCCTACGAGCAGTACTTC. The full variable domain, rest sourced from reference TRBV9 and TRBJ2-7, is DSGVTQTPKHLITATGQRVTLRCSPRSGDLSVYWYQQSLDQGLQFLIQYYNGEERAKGNILERFSAQQFPDLHSELNLSSLELGDSALYFCASSVSTQSSYEQYFGPGTRLTVT.

The gene calls are TRBV29-1 and TRBJ2-7; 7 bases are shared with TRBD1. The length of the CDR3 is 15 residues. J was trimmed by 0 bases and V by 2 bases; bases with no gene match: 7. CDR1 is SQVTM and CDR2 is ANQGSEA in the germline V gene. The CDR3 here is CSVENPGTASYEQYF. As DNA, the CDR3 is TGCAGCGTTGAAAATCCCGGGACAGCCTCCTACGAGCAGTACTTC.

The chain links TRBV30 to TRBJ1-1; no clear D gene. V dropped 2 bases and J dropped 0 bases, with 16 bases sitting between them. Germline V gene sequence: CDR1 GTSNPN, CDR2 SVGIG (reference sequence). CDR3 length equals 16 residues. Here the CDR3 DNA reads TGTGCCTGGAGTATCTCTCCTTCCCTCCTGAACACTGAAGCTTTCTTT. Translated: CAWSISPSLLNTEAFF.

A remark on this clone: Within the sample, other DNA sequences also encode this same CDR3. This chain connects TRBV27 to TRBJ2-7; 7 bases match TRBD1. Germline trimming cut 0 bases from V and 0 bases from J; bases unmatched to any gene: 2. This CDR3 contains 15 residues. Germline loops: CDR1 MNHEY, CDR2 SMNVEV (reference sequence). The CDR3 spells CASSLSAGGSYEQYF. The CDR3 bases are TGTGCCAGCAGTTTATCTGCAGGGGGCTCCTACGAGCAGTACTTC.

About this clone: The same CDR3 can be traced to other DNA sequences in this sample. The J gene is TRBJ1-2, the V gene TRBV9, with 7 bases lining up with TRBD1. Germline V gene lookup returns CDR1 SGDLS and CDR2 YYNGEE. The CDR3 is 13 residues long. The junction had 6 bases not matched to a gene; V was cut back by 2 bases and J by 8 bases. For the CDR3, the DNA is TGTGCCAGCAGCGTTAGACAGGGTGAAGGCTACACCTTC. Amino acids: CASSVRQGEGYTF.

The genes are TRBV10-2 and TRBJ2-3; a weak D match, TRBD2 (7 bases). The CDR3 runs 15 residues. Germline CDR1 reads WSHSY; CDR2 reads SAAADI. V was cut by 5 bases and J by 6 bases, with 18 bases left in between. For the CDR3, the DNA is TGCGCCAGCAGTACGTGGGGGCGGGAGAGGGATACGCAGTATTTT. Protein: CASSTWGRERDTQYF.

The chain combines TRBV7-9 with TRBJ2-5; possibly TRBD2 for D (5 bases). The CDR3 spans 13 residues. The ends were cut back, 10 bases at V and 5 bases at J, with 17 bases in the middle. Germline V gene sequence: CDR1 SEHNR, CDR2 FQNEAQ (reference sequence). The CDR3 DNA reads as TGTGCCACCTCCGGGATCAAAGGGGAGACCCAGTACTTC. This sequence encodes CATSGIKGETQYF.

J is TRBJ1-3 and V is TRBV19; D gene unclear. Trimming cost V 6 bases and J 2 bases, with 5 bases left between them. The CDR3 totals 12 residues. Germline CDR1 and CDR2: LNHDA and SQIVND (reference sequence). CDR3 sequence (DNA): TGTGCCAGTAGCGAGCCTGGAAACACCATATATTTT. As protein: CASSEPGNTIYF. The full variable domain, rest sourced from reference TRBV19 and TRBJ1-3, is DGGITQSPKYLFRKEGQNVTLSCEQNLNHDAMYWYRQDPGQGLRLIYYSQIVNDFQKGDIAEGYSVSREKKESFPLTVTSAQKNPTAFYLCASSEPGNTIYFGEGSWLTVV.

The chain links TRBV5-6 to TRBJ2-2; 9 nucleotides match TRBD2. This CDR3 region has 17 residues. The J segment lost 4 bases and the V segment lost 1 base, leaving 8 bases of the junction unmatched. Germline CDR1 SGHDT, CDR2 YYEEEE. CDR3 nucleotide sequence: TGTGCCAGCAGCTTGCCATTAGCGGGAGACCCCACCGGGGAGCTGTTTTTT. This encodes CASSLPLAGDPTGELFF.

The chain is built from TRBV6-5 and TRBJ1-5; TRBD1 might be the D (5 bases). Germline CDR1 MNHEY, CDR2 SVGAGI. The CDR3 covers 14 residues. The germline V and J ends were trimmed by 4 bases and 5 bases, with 12 bases remaining between them. CDR3 in amino acids: CASSLRGSDQPQHF. In nucleotides, the CDR3 is TGTGCCAGCAGTTTGAGGGGTTCGGATCAGCCCCAGCATTTT.

Of note for this clone: Other DNA sequences from this sample encode an identical CDR3 as well. The rearrangement links TRBV20-1 to TRBJ1-1; 7 bases match TRBD1. The V gene's germline CDR1 is DFQATT and CDR2 SNEGSKA (reference sequence). The CDR3 contains 11 residues. With V trimmed by 6 bases and J by 5 bases, 3 bases remained unmatched. CDR3 amino acids: CSARQGTEAFF. The CDR3, as DNA: TGCAGTGCGCGACAGGGAACTGAAGCTTTCTTT.

The chain links TRBV6-5 to TRBJ2-1; D is unclear. The CDR3 has 14 amino acids. The germline V gene encodes CDR1 MNHEY and CDR2 SVGAGI. V was trimmed by 0 bases and J by 4 bases, leaving 7 bases between them. DNA for the CDR3: TGTGCCAGCAGTTACTCTTCGCCTTACAATGAGCAGTTCTTC. Amino acid sequence: CASSYSSPYNEQFF.

The rearrangement uses TRBV7-9 and TRBJ1-2; D is unclear. This CDR3 region has 16 residues. Trimming cost V 5 bases and J 4 bases, with 20 bases left between them. Germline lookup yields CDR1 SEHNR and CDR2 FQNEAQ (reference sequence). CDR3: CASSAATRGLGYGYTF. CDR3 sequence (DNA): TGTGCCAGCAGCGCCGCCACCCGGGGATTAGGCTATGGCTACACCTTC.